The 18 T cell receptor beta chains below were found in one sample sequenced in a study of identical twins. From the 5' RACE reads, TCRdb called clonotypes with MiXCR, one entry per CDR3 protein. This table holds roughly 720,000 distinct CDR3 sequences, around a sixth found once. Another study also made use of these data, one on T cells expressing NK-cell markers.

The sequenced sample was PBMCs. The receptor source for this set is a woman between 18 and 29 years old in good health.

This clonotype was seen at least ten times. The J gene is TRBJ1-1, the V gene TRBV7-2, with D unresolved. This CDR3 has 11 amino acids. Germline CDR1 is SGHTA and CDR2 is FQGNSA. Trimming stripped 5 bases from V and 7 bases from J, with 8 bases between. The CDR3 nucleotides are TGTGCCAGCAGCCCCGGTCGTGAAGCTTTCTTT. Translating it yields CASSPGREAFF.

The rearrangement links TRBV4-3 to TRBJ2-3, with TRBD2 matching over 8 bases. From germline, CDR1 is LGHNA and CDR2 YSLEER. Unmatched junction bases numbered 7, after V lost 0 bases and J lost 5 bases. This CDR3 region has 16 residues. As DNA, the CDR3 is TGCGCCAGCAGCCAAGATGTAGCGGGGCCGGGAGATACGCAGTATTTT. This encodes CASSQDVAGPGDTQYF.

The rearrangement joins TRBV3-1 to TRBJ2-1; the D gene is possibly TRBD2 (6 bases). Trimming stripped 3 bases from V and 6 bases from J, with 21 bases between. The germline gives CDR1 LGHDT, CDR2 YNNKEL (reference sequence). The CDR3 sequence is 17 residues long. DNA of the CDR3: TGTGCCAGCAGCCACGGTCCGGGACTCCGATTGGGCAATGAGCAGTTCTTC. Protein product: CASSHGPGLRLGNEQFF.

V and J are TRBV18 and TRBJ1-1; no clear D. Deletions cut 0 bases from V and 4 bases from J, with 6 bases between. This CDR3 has 13 residues. From germline, CDR1 is KGHSH and CDR2 LQKENI. The CDR3 region has the DNA TGTGCCAGCTCACCACCGCTGGGCACTGAAGCTTTCTTT. Translating gives CASSPPLGTEAFF.

This chain uses TRBV20-1 with TRBJ2-7; 8 bases are a match to TRBD2. Trimming took 6 bases from V and 3 from J; bases not matched to a gene: 7. Germline V gene lookup returns CDR1 DFQATT and CDR2 SNEGSKA (reference sequence). The CDR3 is 13 residues long. The DNA for the CDR3 is TGCAGTGCCGTACCGGGACTAGGCTACGAGCAGTACTTC. The encoded protein is CSAVPGLGYEQYF.

This chain joins TRBV5-1 and TRBJ1-2; D is uncertain. Per germline, CDR1 SGHRS and CDR2 YFSETQ. CDR3 length: 15 amino acids. The V and J ends lost 0 bases and 0 bases respectively, with 9 bases between them. The CDR3 DNA reads as TGCGCCAGCAGCTTGGTGGGCGGAACTAACTATGGCTACACCTTC. Protein sequence: CASSLVGGTNYGYTF.

The sample holds many counts of this clonotype. CDR3 DNA sequence: TGCAGTGCCGGGACACAGAGCTCCTACGAGCAGTACTTC. This encodes CSAGTQSSYEQYF. The chain is built from TRBV20-1 and TRBJ2-7; tentatively, D is TRBD1 (6 bases). Between the trimmed V and J ends, which lost 6 bases and 0 bases, there was a span of 12 bases. CDR3 size: 13 residues. From germline, CDR1 is DFQATT and CDR2 SNEGSKA (reference sequence).

This chain uses TRBV12-3 or TRBV12-4 with TRBJ2-7; 12 bases are a match to TRBD2. The CDR3 is 15 residues long. Trimming cost V 3 bases and J 3 bases; bases outside gene matches: 3. The CDR3 DNA sequence: TGTGCCAGCAGTTTCCAACTAGCGGGGGGCTACGAGCAGTACTTC. It encodes CASSFQLAGGYEQYF.

CDR3 amino acids: CASRGGQMRTEAFF. The CDR3 DNA follows: TGCGCCAGCAGGGGGGGACAGATGAGGACTGAAGCTTTCTTT. The chain uses TRBV10-2 and TRBJ1-1, with TRBD1 matching over 7 bases. This CDR3 contains 14 residues. Germline V lookup: CDR1 WSHSY, CDR2 SAAADI. Trimming took 6 bases from V and 5 from J; bases not matched to a gene: 9.

The rearrangement links TRBV6-6 to TRBJ2-1; 7 bases are shared with TRBD1. The ends lost 5 bases at V and 10 bases at J; junction bases unmatched: 8. CDR1 is MNHNY and CDR2 is SVGAGI in the germline V gene (reference sequence). The CDR3 sequence is 13 residues long. CDR3 nucleotide sequence: TGTGCCAGCAGTGGGCAGGGGGTAAGAGAGCAGTTCTTC. It yields the protein CASSGQGVREQFF.

This clonotype was picked up many times. CDR3 residues: CASLGSTEAFF. The CDR3 region has the DNA TGTGCCAGCCTGGGGAGTACTGAAGCTTTCTTT. This chain uses TRBV19 with TRBJ1-1; D gene unclear. CDR1 is LNHDA, CDR2 SQIVND, per germline (reference sequence). The V end lost 9 bases, the J end lost 5 bases, and 10 bases lay between the germline ends. The CDR3 spans 11 residues.

The J gene is TRBJ2-6, the V gene TRBV27, with D perhaps given as TRBD1 or TRBD2 (5 bases each). Germline lookup yields CDR1 MNHEY and CDR2 SMNVEV (reference sequence). The germline V and J ends were trimmed by 5 bases and 0 bases, with 17 bases remaining between them. The CDR3 covers 18 residues. The CDR3 loop reads CASSMGPGLSSGANVLTF. CDR3 in DNA: TGTGCCAGCAGTATGGGACCGGGCCTAAGCTCTGGGGCCAACGTCCTGACTTTC.

This clonotype appeared a few times. The rearrangement links TRBV20-1 to TRBJ2-3, with TRBD2 as a possible D gene (6 bases). Germline CDR1 is DFQATT and CDR2 is SNEGSKA (reference sequence). V lost 4 bases and J 2 bases, leaving 16 bases between the germline ends. The CDR3 is 15 amino acids. The CDR3 loop reads CSAILAGTLTDTQYF. The CDR3 bases are TGCAGTGCTATCCTCGCGGGGACCCTCACAGATACGCAGTATTTT.

The chain recombines TRBV2 with TRBJ1-4, with D possibly matching TRBD1 (6 bases). This CDR3 is built from 14 residues. The germline V gene has CDR1 SNHLY and CDR2 FYNNEI. With 8 bases removed from V and 7 bases from J, the gap between germline ends came to 17 bases. The CDR3 here is CASGGRASGEKLFF. DNA for the CDR3: TGTGCCAGCGGGGGGCGGGCATCGGGTGAAAAACTGTTTTTT.

V usage is TRBV20-1 and J usage is TRBJ2-3, with D possibly matching TRBD1 (6 bases). The CDR3 has 14 residues. Germline V lookup: CDR1 DFQATT, CDR2 SNEGSKA (reference sequence). The V end was cut by 5 bases, the J end by 0 bases, with 12 bases between. The CDR3 bases are TGCAGTGCTGAACAGGGTTCTAGCACAGATACGCAGTATTTT. Amino acid sequence: CSAEQGSSTDTQYF.

This clonotype was counted only a few times. The chain is built from TRBV6-5 and TRBJ2-3; D assignment may be TRBD1 or TRBD2 (5 bases each). The CDR3 is made up of 16 amino acids. The ends were cut back, 0 bases at V and 2 bases at J, with 12 bases in the middle. Germline V gene sequence: CDR1 MNHEY, CDR2 SVGAGI. CDR3 DNA sequence: TGTGCCAGCAGTTACTCTTCGGGACCCATCACAGATACGCAGTATTTT. Protein product: CASSYSSGPITDTQYF.

In its sample, this clonotype was seen many times. The rearrangement joins TRBV4-1 to TRBJ2-7; weak D call: TRBD2 (6 bases). The germline gives CDR1 MGHRA, CDR2 YSYEKL. This CDR3 comprises 17 residues. Trimming took 1 base from V and 2 from J, leaving 18 bases between them. CDR3: CASSQGLLDSGAYEQYF. The CDR3 bases are TGCGCCAGCAGCCAAGGATTACTGGACTCGGGGGCCTACGAGCAGTACTTC.

The sample holds many counts of this clonotype. The rearrangement links TRBV12-3 or TRBV12-4 to TRBJ2-6, with 10 bases aligning to TRBD1. This CDR3 is 16 amino acids long. V was pared by 6 bases and J by 2 bases, with 4 bases of the junction left unmatched. CDR3 sequence reads: CASRRQGATGANVLTF. CDR3 nucleotide sequence: TGTGCCAGCAGAAGACAGGGGGCCACTGGGGCCAACGTCCTGACTTTC.